The rows below give T cell receptor beta chains drawn from one sample of a study of blood T cell repertoires in COVID-19. The data were produced by immunoSEQ multiplex PCR, yet TCRdb's version contains in-frame clones alone and is incomplete. The data show tens of thousands of clones, with roughly 85% seen just once and around 27% held by the top ten. The sample consisted of peripheral blood. Receptors were obtained from a man aged 60-69 years with active or convalescent COVID-19. Each CDR3 is given with its conserved first and last residue. Each record gives: clone size, D gene, J gene, V gene, CDR3 DNA, CDR3 protein. The D gene is left open where the match is weak. Clone size is shown for a subset of rows, as once, few, many or a class of expanded clone.

size: -; D: -; J: TRBJ2-7; V: TRBV12-5; DNA: TGTGCTAGTGGTACCGACAGGTACCTAGTCTACGAGCAGTACTTC; CDR3: CASGTDRYLVYEQYF
size: -; D: -; J: TRBJ1-1; V: TRBV28; DNA: TGTGCCAGCGACCCACACCGACAGGATGGGTGGAACACTGAAGCTTTCTTT; CDR3: CASDPHRQDGWNTEAFF
size: -; D: TRBD1; J: TRBJ2-4; V: TRBV29-1; DNA: TGCAGCGTTACGGCAGGGGACAGAGCCAAAAACATTCAGTACTTC; CDR3: CSVTAGDRAKNIQYF
size: -; D: -; J: TRBJ2-7; V: TRBV19; DNA: TGTGCCAGTAGTCCTCTCGGACAGTTTGGGTACGAGCAGTACTTC; CDR3: CASSPLGQFGYEQYF
size: -; D: -; J: TRBJ2-1; V: TRBV3-1/TRBV3-2; DNA: TGTGCCAGCAGCAAGACAACCCCCATGGAGCAGTTCTTC; CDR3: CASSKTTPMEQFF
size: -; D: -; J: TRBJ1-3; V: TRBV28; DNA: TGTGCCAGCAGTACTACCACGACCAACCTCTCTGGAAACACCATATATTTT; CDR3: CASSTTTTNLSGNTIYF
size: -; D: TRBD1; J: TRBJ2-7; V: TRBV5-4; DNA: TGTGCCAGCAGCTTGAAACAGGGGAACTACGAGCAGTACTTC; CDR3: CASSLKQGNYEQYF
size: -; D: TRBD2; J: TRBJ2-1; V: TRBV30; DNA: TGTGCCTGGAGGGCCCCGGGACTAGCGGGGGGGCTCTTC; CDR3: CAWRAPGLAGGLF
size: -; D: -; J: TRBJ2-6; V: TRBV30; DNA: TGTGCCGGCCCATCCGCAGGGCGCCCTGGGGCCAACGTCCTGACTTTC; CDR3: CAGPSAGRPGANVLTF
size: many; D: -; J: TRBJ1-2; V: TRBV2; DNA: TGTGCCAGCACCGTGACAGAGAACTATGGCTACACCTTC; CDR3: CASTVTENYGYTF
size: -; D: TRBD1; J: TRBJ1-1; V: TRBV4-2; DNA: TGTGCCAGCAGCCCAAGACAGGGTCTCATGAACACTGAAGCTTTCTTT; CDR3: CASSPRQGLMNTEAFF
size: -; D: -; J: TRBJ2-5; V: TRBV5-1; DNA: TGCGCCAGCAGCTTGGGTGGGAGGAGACCACAAGAGACCCAGTACTTC; CDR3: CASSLGGRRPQETQYF
size: -; D: -; J: TRBJ1-2; V: TRBV5-1; DNA: TGCGCCAGCAGCTTAACGGGGGTTGGCTATGGCTACACCTTC; CDR3: CASSLTGVGYGYTF
size: -; D: TRBD2; J: TRBJ2-1; V: TRBV5-4; DNA: TGTGCCAGCAGCACGGGACTAGAAGTTTCCTACAATGAGCAGTTCTTC; CDR3: CASSTGLEVSYNEQFF
size: many; D: -; J: TRBJ2-2; V: TRBV7-8; DNA: TGTGCCAGCAGCTTAGTGGGCGGGGGGGAGCTGTTTTTT; CDR3: CASSLVGGGELFF